The source of this T cell receptor beta chain is a study of radiotherapy plus CTLA-4 blockade in lung cancer. Measured with immunoSEQ multiplex PCR; TCRdb has only the in-frame clones, and not every one. Seen here are 55,000 to 80,000 clones, 78% observed once, and the top ten hold under 9%. The germline gives CDR1 KGHSH, CDR2 LQKENI. Trimming removed 6 bases from V and 3 bases from J, with 11 bases in between. The CDR3 totals 14 residues. The sample here was peripheral blood, taken from a patient treated with radiotherapy plus ipilimumab. The receptor was derived from a human donor with non-small cell lung cancer who had a complete response to radiotherapy plus ipilimumab. V gene TRBV18 combines with J gene TRBJ1-4; no reliable D call. The CDR3 protein is CASSFLEANEKLFF. Written as DNA, the CDR3 is TGTGCCAGCTCCTTCTTGGAGGCTAATGAAAAACTGTTTTTT.